This T cell receptor (beta chain) was sequenced in a study of blood T cell repertoires in COVID-19. Study-wide background: PBMCs, B-cell-depleted T cells, or T cells were the source of the cDNA or gDNA that made up the material.

Seattle cases were enrolled at active infection and followed longitudinally. The CDR3 covers 16 residues. V lost 1 base and J lost 2; bases outside the gene matches: 5. Germline CDR1 reads SQVTM; CDR2 reads ANQGSEA. Study processing details: Amplified reference gene primers provided the basis for estimating nucleated cell counts. Profiling relied on immunoSEQ multiplex PCR, and the TCRdb table lists in-frame clones only, not all of them. The DNA gave D and trimming, while V, J and clone size come from that table. The sample has 300,000 to 350,000 clones; roughly 86% are singletons. The material sequenced was peripheral blood. The rearrangement links TRBV29-1 to TRBJ2-6, with 7 bases aligning to TRBD1. The sequence was collected from a man aged 25-40 years with COVID-19, enrolled during active disease. The CDR3 region is CSVEGDRATGANVLTF. CDR3 nucleotide sequence: TGCAGCGTTGAAGGTGACAGGGCCACTGGGGCCAACGTCCTGACTTTC.